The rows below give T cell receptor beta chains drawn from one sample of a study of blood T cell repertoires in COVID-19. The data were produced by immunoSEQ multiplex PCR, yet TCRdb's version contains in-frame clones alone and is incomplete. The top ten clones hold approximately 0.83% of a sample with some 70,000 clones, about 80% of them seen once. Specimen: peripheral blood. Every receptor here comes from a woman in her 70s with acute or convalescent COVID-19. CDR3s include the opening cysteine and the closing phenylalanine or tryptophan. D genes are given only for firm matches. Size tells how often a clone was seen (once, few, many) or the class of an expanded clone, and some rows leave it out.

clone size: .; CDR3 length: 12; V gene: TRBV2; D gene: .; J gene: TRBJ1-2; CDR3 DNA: TGTGCCAGCACCTCCCCTAACTATGGCTACACCTTC; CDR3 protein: CASTSPNYGYTF
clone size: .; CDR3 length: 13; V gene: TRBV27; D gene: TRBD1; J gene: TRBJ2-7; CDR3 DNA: TGTGCCAGCACACGGACAGGGTTATACGAGCAGTACTTC; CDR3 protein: CASTRTGLYEQYF
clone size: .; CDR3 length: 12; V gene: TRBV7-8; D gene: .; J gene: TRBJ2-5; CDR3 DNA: TGTGCCAGCAGCTCCCTTGGCCAGACCCAGTACTTC; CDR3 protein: CASSSLGQTQYF
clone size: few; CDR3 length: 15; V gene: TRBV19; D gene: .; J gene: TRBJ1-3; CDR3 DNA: TGTGCCAGTCTATACAGCCCCCAAATGGGAAACACCATATATTTT; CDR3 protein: CASLYSPQMGNTIYF
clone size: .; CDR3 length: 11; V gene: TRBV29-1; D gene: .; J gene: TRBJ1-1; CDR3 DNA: TGCAGCGCAGAGGGTCAGGGGAGAGCTTTCTTT; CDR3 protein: CSAEGQGRAFF
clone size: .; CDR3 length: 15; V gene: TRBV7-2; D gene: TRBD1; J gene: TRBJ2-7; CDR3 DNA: TGTGCCAGCAGCTTAGTTGTGGGACAGGGATACGAGCAGTACTTC; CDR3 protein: CASSLVVGQGYEQYF
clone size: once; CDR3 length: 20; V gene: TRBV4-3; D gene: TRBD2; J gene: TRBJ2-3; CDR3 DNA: TGCGCCAGCAGCCTCCTCGGACTAGCGGGGGGACTCGGTAGGGCAGATACGCAGTATTTT; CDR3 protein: CASSLLGLAGGLGRADTQYF
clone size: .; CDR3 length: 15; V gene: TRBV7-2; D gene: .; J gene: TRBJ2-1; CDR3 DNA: TGTGCCAGCAGCTTTGACTTTAGCTCCTACAATGAGCAGTTCTTC; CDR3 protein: CASSFDFSSYNEQFF
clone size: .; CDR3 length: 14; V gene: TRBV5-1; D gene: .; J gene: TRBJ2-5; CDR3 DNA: TGCGCCAGCAAGGGATCCAGCGGACAAGAGACCCAGTACTTC; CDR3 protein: CASKGSSGQETQYF
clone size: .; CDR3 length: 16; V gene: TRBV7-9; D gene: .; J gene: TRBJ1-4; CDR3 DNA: TGTGCCAGCAGCTCGAATACACGGAGGGGTTTAGAAAAACTGTTTTTT; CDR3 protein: CASSSNTRRGLEKLFF
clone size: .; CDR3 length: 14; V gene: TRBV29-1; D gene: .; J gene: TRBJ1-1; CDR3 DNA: TGCAGCGTTGAAGATACTGGGGGGGGCACTGAAGCTTTCTTT; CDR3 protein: CSVEDTGGGTEAFF
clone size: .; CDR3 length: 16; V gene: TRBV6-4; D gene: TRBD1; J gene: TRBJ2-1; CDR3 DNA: TGTGCCAGCAGTGACTCTATTTGGACAGGGCTGAATGAGCAGTTCTTC; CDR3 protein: CASSDSIWTGLNEQFF
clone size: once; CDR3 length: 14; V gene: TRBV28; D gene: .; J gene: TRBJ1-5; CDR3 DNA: TGTGCCAGCAGCTCTACCACAGGGTATCAGCCCCAGCATTTT; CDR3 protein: CASSSTTGYQPQHF
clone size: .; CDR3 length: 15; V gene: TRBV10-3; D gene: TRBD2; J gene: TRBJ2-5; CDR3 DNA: TGTGCCATCAGCACAGGGGTAGCGGGGGTGGAGACCCAGTACTTC; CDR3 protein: CAISTGVAGVETQYF
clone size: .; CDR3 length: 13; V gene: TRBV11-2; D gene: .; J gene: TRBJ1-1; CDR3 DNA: TGTGCCAGCAGCCACGAGAGGAACACTGAAGCTTTCTTT; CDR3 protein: CASSHERNTEAFF
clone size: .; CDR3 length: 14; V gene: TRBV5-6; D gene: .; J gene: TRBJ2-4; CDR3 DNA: TGTGCCAGCAGCTTGGGTGGCGAGGAAAACATTCAGTACTTC; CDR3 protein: CASSLGGEENIQYF
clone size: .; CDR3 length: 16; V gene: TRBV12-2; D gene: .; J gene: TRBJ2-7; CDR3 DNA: TGTGCAAGTCGCTTAGCCTCCCGACACAGCTCGGTCGAGCAGTACTTC; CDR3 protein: CASRLASRHSSVEQYF
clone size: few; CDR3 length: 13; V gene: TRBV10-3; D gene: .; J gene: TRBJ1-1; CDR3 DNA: TGTGCCATCAGTGGGGAGAGGGACACTGAAGCTTTCTTT; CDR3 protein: CAISGERDTEAFF
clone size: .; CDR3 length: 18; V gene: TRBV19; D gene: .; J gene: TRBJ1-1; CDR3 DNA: TGTGCCAGTAACCCACTAGACAGGACTGTCGACCCGAACACTGAAGCTTTCTTT; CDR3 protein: CASNPLDRTVDPNTEAFF
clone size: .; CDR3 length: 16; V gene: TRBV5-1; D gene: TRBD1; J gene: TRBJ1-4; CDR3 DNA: TGCGCCAGCAGCTCGACAGGGGCGTCAACTAATGAAAAACTGTTTTTT; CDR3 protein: CASSSTGASTNEKLFF
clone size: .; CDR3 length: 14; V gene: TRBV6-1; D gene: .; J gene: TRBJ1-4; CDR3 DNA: TGTGCCAGCAGTGAACTGCAGGGAGGTGAAAAACTGTTTTTT; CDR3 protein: CASSELQGGEKLFF
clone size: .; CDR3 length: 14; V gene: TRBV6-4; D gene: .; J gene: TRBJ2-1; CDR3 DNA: TGTGCCAGCAGTGACTCAGGGGGTACAGATGAGCAGTTCTTC; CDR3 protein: CASSDSGGTDEQFF
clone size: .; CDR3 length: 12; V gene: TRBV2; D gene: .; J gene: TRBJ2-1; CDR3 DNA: TGTGCCAGCCGTAGACTAGATGATGAGCAGTTCTTC; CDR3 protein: CASRRLDDEQFF
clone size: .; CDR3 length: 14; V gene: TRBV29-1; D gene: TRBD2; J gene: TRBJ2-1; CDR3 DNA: TGCAGCGTTACCGGACTAGCGGGATTGTATGAGCAGTTCTTC; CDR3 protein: CSVTGLAGLYEQFF
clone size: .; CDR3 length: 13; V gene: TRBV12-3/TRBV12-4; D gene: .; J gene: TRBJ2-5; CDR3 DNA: TGTGCCAGTCGAGCTTCTCCCAGGGAGACCCAGTACTTC; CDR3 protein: CASRASPRETQYF
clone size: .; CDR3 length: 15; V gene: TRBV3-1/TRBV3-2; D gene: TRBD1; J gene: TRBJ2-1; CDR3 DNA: TGTGCCAGCAGCCAAACCTCGGGACAGGGGAATGAGCAGTTCTTC; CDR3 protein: CASSQTSGQGNEQFF
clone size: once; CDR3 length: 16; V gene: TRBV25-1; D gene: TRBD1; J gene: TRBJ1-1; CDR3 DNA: TGTGCCAGCAGCAAACCTCGACAGGGGGGGAACACTGAAGCTTTCTTT; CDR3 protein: CASSKPRQGGNTEAFF
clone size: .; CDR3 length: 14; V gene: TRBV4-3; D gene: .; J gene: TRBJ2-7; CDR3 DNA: TGCGCCAGCAGCCAAGAATGGGCAGCCGACGAGCAGTACTTC; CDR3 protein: CASSQEWAADEQYF
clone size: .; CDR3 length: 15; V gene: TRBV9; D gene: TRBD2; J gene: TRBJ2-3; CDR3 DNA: TGTGCCAGCAGCGTGACTAGCGGTGGCACAGATACGCAGTATTTT; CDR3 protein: CASSVTSGGTDTQYF
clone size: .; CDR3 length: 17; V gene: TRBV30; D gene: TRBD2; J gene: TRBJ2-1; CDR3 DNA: TGTGCCTGGACGTCCCGGACTAGCGGGAGATCCCCGTATGAGCAGTTCTTC; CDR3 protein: CAWTSRTSGRSPYEQFF
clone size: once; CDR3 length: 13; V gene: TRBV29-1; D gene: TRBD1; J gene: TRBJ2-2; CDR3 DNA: TGCAGCGGGGGACAGCTCTTTACCGGGGAGCTGTTTTTT; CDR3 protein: CSGGQLFTGELFF
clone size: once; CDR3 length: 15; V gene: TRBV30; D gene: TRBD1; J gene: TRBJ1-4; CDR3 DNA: TGTGCCTGGAGTGGGGGGGACAGGGGAGGTGAAAAACTGTTTTTT; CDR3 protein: CAWSGGDRGGEKLFF
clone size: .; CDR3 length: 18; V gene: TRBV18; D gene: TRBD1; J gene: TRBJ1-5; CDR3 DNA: TGTGCCAGCTCAAAAACGGAACAGGGGACGGATAGCAATCAGCCCCAGCATTTT; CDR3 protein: CASSKTEQGTDSNQPQHF
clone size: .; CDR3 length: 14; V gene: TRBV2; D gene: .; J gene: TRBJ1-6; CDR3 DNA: TGTGCCAGCAGTAGCCGGGACACCTATTCACCCCTCCACTTT; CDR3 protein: CASSSRDTYSPLHF
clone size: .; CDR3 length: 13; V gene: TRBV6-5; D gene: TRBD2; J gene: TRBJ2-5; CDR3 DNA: TGTGCCAGCAGTTACTCGAGACTAGCGGGGCCCAACTTC; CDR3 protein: CASSYSRLAGPNF
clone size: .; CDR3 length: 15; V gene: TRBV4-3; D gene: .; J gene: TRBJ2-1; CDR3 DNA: TGCGCCAGCAGCCAAGACCGGAGCTCCTACAATGAGCAGTTCTTC; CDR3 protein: CASSQDRSSYNEQFF
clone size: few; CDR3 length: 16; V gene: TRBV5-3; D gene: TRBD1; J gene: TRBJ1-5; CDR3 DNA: TGTGCCAGAAGCTTGAGGCGAGGGGGCCTTGGGGTGCCCCAGCATTTT; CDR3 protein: CARSLRRGGLGVPQHF
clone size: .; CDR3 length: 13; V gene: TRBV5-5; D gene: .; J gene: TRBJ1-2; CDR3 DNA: TGTGCCAGCAGCTCGACAGGAAGCTATGGCTACACCTTC; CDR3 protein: CASSSTGSYGYTF
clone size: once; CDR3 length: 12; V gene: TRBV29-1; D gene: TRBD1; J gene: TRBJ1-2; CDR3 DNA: TGCAGCGTCGACAGGGGGAATGATGGCTACACCTTC; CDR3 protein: CSVDRGNDGYTF
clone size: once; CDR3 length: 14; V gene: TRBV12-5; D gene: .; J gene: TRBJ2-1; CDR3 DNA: TGTGCTAGTGGTTTGGAGTCTGTAGGGGCAGAGCAGTTCTTC; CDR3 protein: CASGLESVGAEQFF
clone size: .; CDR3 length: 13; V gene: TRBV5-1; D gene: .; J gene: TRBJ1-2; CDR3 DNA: TGCGCCAGCAGCTTGGCTTTGCGGGACGGCTACACCTTC; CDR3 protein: CASSLALRDGYTF
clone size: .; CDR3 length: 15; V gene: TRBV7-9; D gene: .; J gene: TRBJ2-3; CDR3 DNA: TGTGCCAGCAGCTTACCGGGGGTGATCGGTGATACGCAGTATTTT; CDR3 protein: CASSLPGVIGDTQYF
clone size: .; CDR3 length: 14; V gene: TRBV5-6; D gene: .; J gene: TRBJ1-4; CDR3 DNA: TGTGCCAGCAGCTATCAGCAGGGTAATGAAAAACTGTTTTTT; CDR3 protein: CASSYQQGNEKLFF
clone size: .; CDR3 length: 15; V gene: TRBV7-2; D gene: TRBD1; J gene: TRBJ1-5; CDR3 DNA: TGTGCCAGCAGCCTCGGGACAGGGTTAAATCAGCCCCAGCATTTT; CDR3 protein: CASSLGTGLNQPQHF
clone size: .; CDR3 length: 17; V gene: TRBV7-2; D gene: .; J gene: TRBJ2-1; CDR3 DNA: TGTGCCAGCAGCTTGACCCCGGGGGTCACGTCCTACAATGAGCAGTTCTTC; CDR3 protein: CASSLTPGVTSYNEQFF